This TCR beta chain comes out of a study of blood T cell repertoires in COVID-19. Overall study: Specimens from acute and convalescent COVID-19 originated in the United States, Italy and Spain. T cells, B-cell-depleted T cells, or PBMCs supplied cDNA or gDNA.

In the authors' methods: Reference gene primer amplification yielded estimated nucleated cell counts. Only in-frame clones appear in the TCRdb table, and some are missing; sequencing was by immunoSEQ multiplex PCR. The V and J calls and clone size come from that table; D and trimming were worked out from the DNA. The sample shows 100,000 to 150,000 clones, 84% of them seen only once. Trimming at V came to 6 bases and at J to 4 bases, leaving 4 bases not matched to a gene. There are 13 residues in the CDR3. Germline V CDR1 and CDR2: MNHEY, SVGAGI. The chain couples TRBV6-5 to TRBJ1-2; TRBD1 matches 8 bases. The receptor comes from a woman aged 55 to 70 with acute or convalescent COVID-19. Material for sequencing was peripheral blood. The CDR3 region is CASRATGAYGYTF. Here the CDR3 DNA reads TGTGCCAGCAGGGCGACAGGGGCCTATGGCTACACCTTC.